This TCR beta chain was obtained from a study of blood T cells in healthy people across ages (dated by TCRdb to the mid-2010s). About the investigation overall: Template switching captured roughly one uniquely barcoded TCR beta cDNA molecule per two T cells in model experiments. To track age-related changes in TCR beta repertoire diversity, the study relied on deep sequencing normalized with unique cDNA molecular identifiers. Four age groups were formed from the donors: young (average roughly 15 years), middle-aged (around 37), aged (under 70) and long-lived (82). To avoid experimental bias, donors of different ages were randomly spread across the sequencing lanes. For two donors (one aged 18 to 29 and one aged 80 or older), the study analyzed two additional independent replicas of 1 million unique cDNA reads from the same blood draw.

The donors were around 39 Caucasian individuals from Russia, aged roughly 6 to 90 years, who were systemically healthy. Ten milliliters of peripheral blood were drawn from each donor into EDTA-treated Vacutainer tubes. Ficoll-Paque density-gradient centrifugation was used to isolate PBMCs, with at least 7 million obtained per sample. Total RNA, at least 6 micrograms per sample, was extracted from PBMCs with Trizol reagent. For every donor, flow cytometry on a PBMC aliquot measured the percentage of naive CD45RAhigh/CD27high T cells. Results the study describes overall, beyond this receptor: Observed TCR beta diversity per million T cells fell roughly linearly with age, and a significant reduction was already apparent by age roughly 40. Because donor CMV infection status was unknown, age-related changes in expanded clonotypes were potentially confounded. Compared with the aged group, the long-lived group had more naive CD4+ T cells, fewer expanded clones and increased TCR diversity, suggesting age selection. A strong correlation was found between observed TCR beta diversity and the percentage of naive T cells measured by flow cytometry. Because profiling used bulk unsorted PBMCs, naive and antigen-experienced compartments could not be compared conclusively. Estimates of total diversity based on one million sequenced T cells were considered lower bounds and underestimates.

CDR3 length: 15 amino acids, cysteine to phenylalanine. Here the CDR3 DNA is all that survives: 45 bases in frame from base 1. The germline V gene (reference sequence) sets CDR1 to SGHKS and CDR2 to YYEKEE. The germline V and J ends show losses of 4 bases and 2 bases respectively, and no gene match explains 8 bases of the junction. Receptors were amplified or captured by 5' RACE. The sequencing machine was an Illumina HiSeq 2500. The second PCR ran for about 7 to 11 cycles and used a J-beta primer mix along with a sample-barcoded 5' primer. A template-switch 5' adaptor carrying 12 random nucleotides introduced a unique molecular identifier onto each TCR beta cDNA molecule. Each sample yielded at least 3 million CDR3-containing paired-end reads. First-strand cDNA was synthesized from all RNA with the Mint cDNA synthesis kit, primed by a TRBC-specific oligonucleotide. Following uracil-DNA glycosylase treatment, all cDNA underwent a first 18-cycle PCR with the universal primers M1SS and BC2_uni_R. The paper's processing steps were these. For normalization, 1 million high-quality reads were randomly selected from each sample, with every read carrying a distinct molecular identifier. Instead of being binned into consensus sequences, reads that shared molecular identifiers were thrown out. CDR3 identification, clonotype clustering and error correction used MiTCR with a Q25 quality threshold and the strictest error-elimination algorithm. A nonparametric unseen species model with Euler transformation was used to estimate a lower bound on total TCR beta diversity. TCRdb reworked the public reads: Q25 trimming with fastp, MiXCR clone assembly, productive beta chains retained. Records with the same CDR3 protein are collapsed into one entry carrying the most frequent genes and DNA. The authors' filters were not applied to this entry. This sample has about 1,500,000 distinct CDR3 sequences in its table, and roughly 40% of those were observed once. Of the sample, approximately 7.9% falls within the top ten clones.

This clonotype has only a few counts. Its antigen is not yet known. No base-level quality is on record; no much larger clone is a single base apart. This receptor was obtained from a woman between 18 and 29 years old in good health. The receptor chain draws on TRBV5-5 and TRBJ2-7, with 8 central nucleotides matching TRBD2. The source material was blood. The nucleotide sequence is given as TGTGCCAGCAGCCCGATGCTAGCGGGCGCCTACGAGCAGTACTTC. Its coded protein is CASSPMLAGAYEQYF.